One sample yielded the 32 T cell receptor beta chains listed below, sequenced in a study of PD-L1 blockade in urothelial cancer. Assay: immunoSEQ multiplex PCR; the TCRdb copy retains only in-frame clones and omits some. The sample includes about 26,000 clones, 70% to 90% of them seen just once. Sequencing used PBMCs, obtained around atezolizumab (anti-PD-L1) treatment. These receptors came from a man aged 55 to 70 with urothelial cancer.

This clone was recorded only once. The J gene is TRBJ2-7, the V gene TRBV7-2; perhaps TRBD1 as D (5 bases). Trimming removed 4 bases from V and 3 bases from J, with 10 bases in between. This CDR3 region has 13 residues. CDR1 is SGHTA and CDR2 is FQGNSA in the germline V gene. This CDR3 reads CASSYTGDYEQYF. The DNA for the CDR3 is TGTGCCAGCAGCTACACAGGTGACTACGAGCAGTACTTC.

The chain carries TRBV7-9 and TRBJ2-7, with a possible D match to TRBD2 (6 bases). With 4 bases removed from V and 6 bases from J, the gap between germline ends came to 22 bases. CDR1 is SEHNR and CDR2 is FQNEAQ in the germline V gene (reference sequence). The CDR3 loop spans 16 amino acids. As DNA, the CDR3 is TGTGCCAGCAGCTACCCGGCGGGGCTGCCAGGCTCCGAGCAGTACTTC. Protein product: CASSYPAGLPGSEQYF.

This clone showed up just a few times. The gene calls are TRBV14 and TRBJ2-1, with 9 bases fitting TRBD2. The CDR3 is 19 amino acids. The germline V gene encodes CDR1 SGHDN and CDR2 FVKESK. After removal of 0 bases from V and 2 bases from J, the junction contained 11 bases not matched to a gene. The CDR3 region is CASSQDSSGTSGTYNEQFF. In DNA, the CDR3 is TGTGCCAGCAGCCAAGATTCTAGCGGGACCTCTGGCACCTACAATGAGCAGTTCTTC.

This sequence joins TRBV7-2 and TRBJ1-2; D is perhaps TRBD1 (5 bases). V was cut by 5 bases and J by 0 bases, with 19 bases left in between. From germline, CDR1 is SGHTA and CDR2 FQGNSA. This CDR3 is 17 amino acids long. The CDR3 coding sequence is TGTGCCAGCAGCGTCCGGGAGACAGAGTTAGCTAACTATGGCTACACCTTC. This encodes CASSVRETELANYGYTF.

The J gene is TRBJ1-3, the V gene TRBV30; 11 nucleotides match TRBD1. The germline V gene has CDR1 GTSNPN and CDR2 SVGIG (reference sequence). V shed 2 bases and J 3 bases; nucleotides not matched to a gene: 6. This CDR3 is 16 amino acids long. CDR3 nucleotides: TGTGCCTGGAGTCGTCCCGGGACAGGGGGTGGAAACACCATATATTTT. It translates to CAWSRPGTGGGNTIYF.

The chain carries TRBV6-4 and TRBJ2-7; no reliable D call. V was shortened by 5 bases and J by 2 bases, with 13 bases between the two germline ends. The V gene's germline CDR1 is MRHNA and CDR2 SNTAGT. The CDR3 extends over 14 amino acids. Here the CDR3 DNA reads TGTGCCAGCAGTAGCGAGACTCCCGCCTACGAGCAGTACTTC. Amino acid sequence: CASSSETPAYEQYF.

This chain joins TRBV6-4 and TRBJ1-5, with a tentative D call TRBD1 (5 bases). Trimming pared 11 bases from V and 0 bases from J, leaving 17 bases between. The length of the CDR3 is 15 residues. Germline V gene sequence: CDR1 MRHNA, CDR2 SNTAGT. Here the CDR3 reads CARGTSRGSNQPQHF. CDR3 coding DNA: TGTGCCCGCGGGACTTCTAGGGGTAGCAATCAGCCCCAGCATTTT.

The chain uses TRBV19 and TRBJ2-1; 7 bases agree with TRBD1. V gave up 5 bases and J gave up 7 bases; unmatched junction bases: 11. Looked up from germline, CDR1 is LNHDA and CDR2 is SQIVND (reference sequence). This CDR3 is 15 amino acids long. Here the CDR3 DNA reads TGTGCCAGTAGTGGAACCGGGACAGAGAGAAATGAGCAGTTCTTC. The encoded protein is CASSGTGTERNEQFF.

The genes are TRBV6-5 and TRBJ2-1; a weak D match, TRBD1 (6 bases). The germline CDR1 and CDR2 sequences are MNHEY and SVGAGI. The CDR3 is 15 residues long. V gave up 5 bases and J gave up 7 bases, with 18 bases separating them. CDR3 residues: CASSPGQLMGNEQFF. In DNA form, the CDR3 reads TGTGCCAGCAGTCCCGGACAGTTAATGGGGAATGAGCAGTTCTTC.

This clone was seen a single time. The chain recombines TRBV27 with TRBJ2-3; D perhaps matches TRBD1 (5 bases). Trimming pared 9 bases from V and 0 bases from J, leaving 13 bases between. Germline V gene lookup returns CDR1 MNHEY and CDR2 SMNVEV (reference sequence). CDR3 size: 14 residues. The CDR3 protein is CASGDSSSTDTQYF. The CDR3 coding sequence is TGTGCCAGTGGCGACAGTAGTAGCACAGATACGCAGTATTTT.

The chain's CDR3 is CASSTGQPNTEAFF. The CDR3 coding sequence is TGCGCCAGCAGCACGGGACAGCCGAACACTGAAGCTTTCTTT. The chain has TRBV5-1 and TRBJ1-1; TRBD1 matches 7 bases. In germline, CDR1 is SGHRS, CDR2 YFSETQ. V dropped 4 bases and J dropped 1; count of bases not matched to a gene: 4. The CDR3 runs 14 residues.

The rearrangement joins TRBV5-1 to TRBJ2-3; D gene uncertain. The germline CDR1 and CDR2 sequences are SGHRS and YFSETQ. The CDR3 covers 15 residues. The ends were cut back, 0 bases at V and 1 base at J, with 9 bases in the middle. The CDR3 here is CASSLAFSGTDTQYF. Here the CDR3 DNA reads TGCGCCAGCAGCTTGGCTTTTTCCGGCACAGATACGCAGTATTTT.

As regards this clone: The same CDR3 is also encoded by other DNA sequences in this sample. This rearrangement joins TRBV6-5 to TRBJ1-1, with 7 bases identical to TRBD1. The V gene end was trimmed by 4 bases and the J gene end by 0 bases; junction bases not matched to a gene: 2. Germline V lookup: CDR1 MNHEY, CDR2 SVGAGI. This CDR3 has 14 residues. Here the CDR3 DNA reads TGTGCCAGCAGTTTTGGACAGGTGAACACTGAAGCTTTCTTT. It codes for CASSFGQVNTEAFF.

The chain's CDR3 is CASSPGTVNTGELFF. In DNA, the CDR3 is TGTGCCAGCAGCCCAGGGACAGTTAACACCGGGGAGCTGTTTTTT. The chain recombines TRBV7-9 with TRBJ2-2, with 7 bases that match TRBD1. Germline V CDR1 and CDR2: SEHNR, FQNEAQ (reference sequence). There are 15 residues in the CDR3. V dropped 5 bases and J dropped 2; count of bases not matched to a gene: 5. Filled out from reference TRBV7-9 and TRBJ2-2, the complete variable domain reads DTGVSQNPRHKITKRGQNVTFRCDPISEHNRLYWYRQTLGQGPEFLTYFQNEAQLEKSRLLSDRFSAERPKGSFSTLEIQRTEQGDSAMYLCASSPGTVNTGELFFGEGSRLTVL.

This clone has only one observation. V usage is TRBV7-8 and J usage is TRBJ1-4; 12 bases are a match to TRBD1. Germline V gives CDR1 SGHVS, CDR2 FQNEAQ. This CDR3 is built from 17 residues. V was clipped by 5 bases and J by 2 bases; unmatched bases: 6. The chain's CDR3 is CASSTPGQGATNEKLFF. The CDR3 DNA follows: TGTGCCAGCAGCACCCCGGGACAGGGGGCTACTAATGAAAAACTGTTTTTT. The whole variable domain, filled in from reference TRBV7-8 and TRBJ1-4, reads GAGVSQSPRYKVAKRGQDVALRCDPISGHVSLFWYQQALGQGPEFLTYFQNEAQLDKSGLPSDRFFAERPEGSVSTLKIQRTQQEDSAVYLCASSTPGQGATNEKLFFGSGTQLSVL.

The chain uses TRBV5-4 and TRBJ1-2; TRBD1 matches at 7 bases. The CDR3 has 13 residues. The V gene's germline CDR1 is SGHNT and CDR2 YYREEE (reference sequence). The V and J ends lost 3 bases and 6 bases, in that order; junction bases with no gene match: 5. The CDR3 nucleotides are TGTGCCAGCAGCTCGTTACAGGGGAATGGCTACACCTTC. Translated, it gives CASSSLQGNGYTF.

The chain couples TRBV5-1 to TRBJ1-1; D might be TRBD1 (5 bases). Germline V CDR1 and CDR2: SGHRS, YFSETQ. The CDR3 covers 15 residues. V lost 1 base and J 2 bases, leaving 12 bases between the germline ends. For the CDR3, the DNA is TGCGCCAGCAGCTTGTACCCAGGGTTTAACACTGAAGCTTTCTTT. Its protein product is CASSLYPGFNTEAFF.

The rearrangement links TRBV2 to TRBJ2-1; 8 positions agree with TRBD1. V trimming: 7 bases; J trimming: 5 bases; junction bases outside the gene matches: 13. The CDR3 spans 16 residues. Germline CDR1 SNHLY, CDR2 FYNNEI. For the CDR3, the DNA is TGTGCCAGCACCCTCATGTCTGGACAGGGAAACAATGAGCAGTTCTTC. It translates to CASTLMSGQGNNEQFF.

The gene calls are TRBV2 and TRBJ1-2; the match to TRBD1 covers 9 bases. The CDR3 contains 11 residues. V was clipped by 10 bases and J by 6 bases; unmatched bases: 3. Germline lookup yields CDR1 SNHLY and CDR2 FYNNEI. CDR3 sequence (DNA): TGTGCCACCGGGACAGGGAATGGCTACACCTTC. It yields the protein CATGTGNGYTF.

The CDR3 here is CASGLVGGGTEAFF. The CDR3 DNA sequence: TGTGCTAGTGGTTTGGTAGGGGGGGGGACTGAAGCTTTCTTT. J is TRBJ1-1 and V is TRBV12-5; a possible D gene is TRBD1 (6 bases). Germline V gene sequence: CDR1 LGHNT, CDR2 FRNRAP. Trimming stripped 0 bases from V and 5 bases from J, with 10 bases between. The CDR3 consists of 14 residues. The variable domain in full, with the rest retrieved from reference TRBV12-5 and TRBJ1-1, is DARVTQTPRHKVTEMGQEVTMRCQPILGHNTVFWYRQTMMQGLELLAYFRNRAPLDDSGMPKDRFSAEMPDATLATLKIQPSEPRDSAVYFCASGLVGGGTEAFFGQGTRLTVV.

V gene TRBV7-9 combines with J gene TRBJ2-7; 7 nucleotides agree with TRBD1. The CDR3 spans 14 residues. V trimming: 2 bases; J trimming: 4 bases; junction bases outside the gene matches: 5. Germline assignment: CDR1 SEHNR and CDR2 FQNEAQ (reference sequence). This CDR3 is CASSLTGQAYEQYF. The CDR3 region has the DNA TGTGCCAGCAGCTTAACTGGACAGGCTTACGAGCAGTACTTC. The full variable domain, with the rest looked up from reference TRBV7-9 and TRBJ2-7, is DTGVSQNPRHKITKRGQNVTFRCDPISEHNRLYWYRQTLGQGPEFLTYFQNEAQLEKSRLLSDRFSAERPKGSFSTLEIQRTEQGDSAMYLCASSLTGQAYEQYFGPGTRLTVT.

The chain employs TRBV7-2 and TRBJ2-1; TRBD2 matches at 8 bases. Germline CDR1 is SGHTA and CDR2 is FQGNSA. Trimming at V came to 6 bases and at J to 0 bases, leaving 7 bases not matched to a gene. CDR3 length: 16 residues. CDR3 amino acids: CASRPTSGSSYNEQFF. The DNA for the CDR3 is TGTGCCAGCAGACCTACTAGCGGAAGCTCCTACAATGAGCAGTTCTTC.

This chain uses TRBV6-1 with TRBJ2-7; D unclear. Germline V gives CDR1 MNHNS, CDR2 SASEGT. V was cut by 3 bases and J by 0 bases, with 6 bases left in between. CDR3 length: 13 amino acids. This chain's CDR3 is CASSEENSYEQYF. DNA of the CDR3: TGTGCCAGCAGTGAGGAGAACTCCTACGAGCAGTACTTC.

V and J are TRBV5-1 and TRBJ2-7; TRBD1 might be the D (6 bases). The germline gives CDR1 SGHRS, CDR2 YFSETQ. V lost 3 bases to trimming and J lost 3 bases, with 10 bases between them. This CDR3 is 13 amino acids long. The CDR3 here is CASSSQGNYEQYF. The CDR3 DNA sequence: TGCGCCAGCAGCTCCCAGGGGAACTACGAGCAGTACTTC.

The chain carries TRBV7-3 and TRBJ1-4; no reliable D call. In germline, CDR1 is SGHTA, CDR2 FQGTGA. This CDR3 comprises 14 residues. Trimming removed 4 bases at V and 7 bases at J, with 13 bases between. The CDR3 coding sequence is TGTGCCAGCAGCTCGGGTCTTCCCGGTGAAAAACTGTTTTTT. Its protein product is CASSSGLPGEKLFF.

The chain joins TRBV10-3 to TRBJ1-5, with 7 bases identical to TRBD1. Germline CDR1 and CDR2: ENHRY and SYGVKD. The CDR3 totals 14 residues. With 4 bases clipped from V and 3 bases from J, the junction kept 3 bases outside the gene matches. The CDR3: CAISGGQANQPQHF. The CDR3 DNA reads as TGTGCCATCAGTGGCGGACAGGCCAATCAGCCCCAGCATTTT.

The chain is built from TRBV4-3 and TRBJ1-2; TRBD1 matches 7 bases. Per germline, CDR1 LGHNA and CDR2 YSLEER. V dropped 4 bases and J dropped 8; count of bases not matched to a gene: 10. CDR3 size: 14 residues. The CDR3 DNA sequence: TGCGCCAGCAGCCCAGGGACAGACCTGGGGGGCTACACCTTC. It codes for CASSPGTDLGGYTF.

This clone was counted a few times. This chain connects TRBV15 to TRBJ1-1, with D hard to call. Per the germline V gene, CDR1 is LNHNV and CDR2 is YYDKDF (reference sequence). This CDR3 region has 14 residues. Trimming left V 0 bases short and J 1 base short, with 6 bases between. The CDR3 reads CATSRELANTEAFF. For the CDR3, the DNA is TGTGCCACCAGCAGAGAATTGGCGAACACTGAAGCTTTCTTT.

V gene TRBV19 combines with J gene TRBJ2-7, with a tentative D call TRBD1 (5 bases). The CDR3 is 14 amino acids. The germline V gene has CDR1 LNHDA and CDR2 SQIVND (reference sequence). V lost 3 bases, J lost 5 bases, and 14 bases lay in between. CDR3 coding DNA: TGTGCCAGTAGTATCGGCCTCGCCAGGGACGAGCAGTACTTC. It codes for CASSIGLARDEQYF.

This chain connects TRBV29-1 to TRBJ2-7; 8 positions match TRBD1. Trimming at V came to 6 bases and at J to 7 bases, leaving 14 bases not matched to a gene. This CDR3 is 14 amino acids long. Germline-derived CDR1 and CDR2 are SQVTM and ANQGSEA. CDR3: CSVSITGGWGEQYF. CDR3 bases: TGCAGCGTGAGCATAACAGGGGGTTGGGGAGAGCAGTACTTC.

The chain links TRBV2 to TRBJ2-2; D remains unclear. This CDR3 contains 13 residues. Trimming stripped 7 bases from V and 4 bases from J, with 10 bases between. Germline loops: CDR1 SNHLY, CDR2 FYNNEI. Here the CDR3 DNA reads TGTGCCAGCATGGTGAGAGGCACCGGGGAGCTGTTTTTT. The encoded protein is CASMVRGTGELFF.

J is TRBJ2-1 and V is TRBV7-9; TRBD2 matches at 9 bases. Germline assignment: CDR1 SEHNR and CDR2 FQNEAQ (reference sequence). The CDR3 sequence is 18 residues long. V shed 5 bases, J shed 0 bases, and the junction held 11 bases outside the gene matches. The CDR3 DNA follows: TGTGCCAGCAGCCTCGGCGGGCTAGCGGGGAGCTCCTACAATGAGCAGTTCTTC. Its protein is CASSLGGLAGSSYNEQFF.